Each of the 14 T cell receptor beta chains below was sequenced from the same sample in a study of blood T cell repertoires in COVID-19. Profiling relied on immunoSEQ multiplex PCR, and the TCRdb table lists in-frame clones only, not all of them. The table lists 190,000 or so clones, 85% of them singletons. The sequenced sample was PBMCs or T cells enriched from blood (not recorded which). These receptors all stem from a man aged 35-49 years who had recovered from COVID-19.

J is TRBJ2-7 and V is TRBV2, with D possibly being TRBD1 (5 bases). Trimming removed 7 bases at V and 6 bases at J, with 13 bases between. This CDR3 is built from 12 residues. Germline lookup yields CDR1 SNHLY and CDR2 FYNNEI. The CDR3 spells CASNSDIGEQYF. CDR3 in DNA: TGTGCCAGCAACTCGGACATTGGCGAGCAGTACTTC.

The chain combines TRBV19 with TRBJ2-2; weak D call: TRBD1 (6 bases). CDR3 length equals 15 residues. CDR1 and CDR2 (germline): LNHDA, SQIVND (reference sequence). V was shortened by 2 bases and J by 3 bases, with 10 bases between the two germline ends. CDR3 nucleotides: TGTGCCAGTAGTATACTGGACAGAGACACCGGGGAGCTGTTTTTT. It translates to CASSILDRDTGELFF.

The chain carries TRBV6-5 and TRBJ1-5, with no clear D. Per the germline V gene, CDR1 is MNHEY and CDR2 is SVGAGI. V was clipped by 0 bases and J by 4 bases, with 10 bases between them. The CDR3 spans 15 residues. CDR3 DNA: TGTGCCAGCAGTTACTCACTAGGCGGAAATCAGCCCCAGCATTTT. Translating it yields CASSYSLGGNQPQHF.

The chain carries TRBV19 and TRBJ1-1; D unclear. The germline V gene has CDR1 LNHDA and CDR2 SQIVND (reference sequence). The V end was cut by 8 bases, the J end by 2 bases, with 12 bases between. The CDR3 extends over 13 amino acids. In DNA form, the CDR3 reads TGTGCCAGTCGAGAGAGAACCAACACTGAAGCTTTCTTT. Amino acids: CASRERTNTEAFF.

The chain combines TRBV10-3 with TRBJ2-1, with D maybe TRBD2 (6 bases). The CDR3 consists of 14 residues. V was cut by 4 bases and J by 0 bases, with 7 bases left in between. Germline CDR1 ENHRY, CDR2 SYGVKD. The CDR3 nucleotides are TGTGCCATCAGTGCGACTAGCTCCTACAATGAGCAGTTCTTC. Protein product: CAISATSSYNEQFF.

The CDR3 bases are TGTGCCAGCAGCGGACAAGGAGACTACTCCTACAATGAGCAGTTCTTC. Its protein product is CASSGQGDYSYNEQFF. The chain employs TRBV9 and TRBJ2-1, with D maybe TRBD2 (5 bases). V was cut by 3 bases and J by 0 bases, with 13 bases left in between. The CDR3 has 16 amino acids. From germline, CDR1 is SGDLS and CDR2 YYNGEE.

The genes are TRBV7-9 and TRBJ1-2; 8 bases are shared with TRBD1. The V segment lost 5 bases and the J segment 3 bases; nucleotides outside the gene matches: 20. The CDR3 has 19 residues. Germline V CDR1 and CDR2: SEHNR, FQNEAQ (reference sequence). In DNA form, the CDR3 reads TGTGCCAGCAGCACAAGGACAGGGTTGATCGATAGGCGGGACTATGGCTACACCTTC. It yields the protein CASSTRTGLIDRRDYGYTF. The full variable domain, with the rest looked up from reference TRBV7-9 and TRBJ1-2, is DTGVSQNPRHKITKRGQNVTFRCDPISEHNRLYWYRQTLGQGPEFLTYFQNEAQLEKSRLLSDRFSAERPKGSFSTLEIQRTEQGDSAMYLCASSTRTGLIDRRDYGYTFGSGTRLTVV.

The chain links TRBV18 to TRBJ1-1; 9 nucleotides align to TRBD1. Germline V gene lookup returns CDR1 KGHSH and CDR2 LQKENI. The CDR3 length is 17 residues. V lost 0 bases to trimming and J lost 7 bases; unmatched junction nucleotides: 12. CDR3 protein: CASSPPRGTGTIFEAFF. In nucleotides, the CDR3 is TGTGCCAGCTCACCACCGAGGGGGACAGGGACGATTTTTGAAGCTTTCTTT.

The chain employs TRBV5-1 and TRBJ1-1; tentative D call: TRBD1 (6 bases). The V gene lost 5 bases and the J gene lost 5 bases, with 16 bases spanning the gap. CDR1 SGHRS and CDR2 YFSETQ come from the germline V gene. The CDR3 extends over 14 amino acids. The DNA for the CDR3 is TGCGCCAGCAGTCGGGGACATCCGGGGACTGAAGCTTTCTTT. This gives the protein CASSRGHPGTEAFF.

The V gene is TRBV21-1, the J gene TRBJ1-4; TRBD1 was called by the table and not checked on the DNA. TRBV21-1 is shown as a pseudogene. The CDR3 has 14 residues. This CDR3 is CARWIQGIGEKLFF. The CDR3, as DNA: TGTGCCAGGTGGATACAGGGTATAGGGGAAAAACTGTTTTTT.

The chain uses TRBV28 and TRBJ1-2, with TRBD1 matching 12 bases. The CDR3 loop spans 13 amino acids. CDR1 is MDHEN and CDR2 is SYDVKM in the germline V gene. Germline trimming cut 6 bases from V and 7 bases from J; bases unmatched to any gene: 3. The CDR3 is CASSGTGGFGYTF. CDR3 bases: TGTGCCAGCAGCGGGACAGGGGGCTTTGGCTACACCTTC.

The chain recombines TRBV2 with TRBJ2-1, with D maybe TRBD2 (5 bases). Per germline, CDR1 SNHLY and CDR2 FYNNEI. CDR3 length: 21 amino acids. V was trimmed by 8 bases and J by 5 bases, leaving 37 bases between them. This CDR3 is CASQISQLGPSLNLWNNEQFF. DNA for the CDR3: TGTGCCAGCCAAATATCACAACTAGGGCCATCCCTTAACTTGTGGAACAATGAGCAGTTCTTC.

The rearrangement uses TRBV18 and TRBJ2-5; 10 bases are a match to TRBD2. The V gene's germline CDR1 is KGHSH and CDR2 LQKENI. With V trimmed by 5 bases and J by 5 bases, 5 bases remained unmatched. The CDR3 covers 14 residues. The DNA of the CDR3 is TGTGCCAGCTCAAGCGGGAGGGCCGGTGAGACCCAGTACTTC. It is translated as CASSSGRAGETQYF.

The CDR3 nucleotides are TGCGCCAGCAGCCAAGCAGGACAGGGGACCGATGAGCAGTTCTTC. This gives the protein CASSQAGQGTDEQFF. The genes are TRBV4-1 and TRBJ2-1; TRBD1 agrees at 9 bases. The CDR3 extends over 15 amino acids. V gave up 1 base and J gave up 8 bases; unmatched junction bases: 6. The V gene's germline CDR1 is MGHRA and CDR2 YSYEKL.